The 7 T cell receptor beta chains below were found in one sample sequenced in a study of blood T cell repertoires in COVID-19. Repertoires were generated with immunoSEQ multiplex PCR, while TCRdb's copy carries only in-frame clones and drops some. The sample has a few hundred thousand clones, roughly nine tenths seen once; the top ten hold roughly 2.9%. Sequencing input: peripheral blood. The receptors stem from a woman in her twenties or thirties with COVID-19, enrolled during active disease.

The rearrangement uses TRBV25-1 and TRBJ2-3; D possibly corresponds to TRBD2 (6 bases). Per the germline V gene, CDR1 is MGHDK and CDR2 is SYGVNS. This CDR3 comprises 15 residues. V was trimmed by 5 bases and J by 2 bases, leaving 14 bases between them. Here the CDR3 reads CASSRDSGLTDTQYF. The CDR3 DNA is TGTGCCAGCAGTAGGGATAGCGGTCTCACAGATACGCAGTATTTT.

The CDR3 DNA is TGCGCCAGCAGCTTGACTAGCGGGAGCACAGATACGCAGTATTTT. Its translation: CASSLTSGSTDTQYF. The V gene is TRBV5-1, the J gene TRBJ2-3; 9 bases match TRBD2. The germline gives CDR1 SGHRS, CDR2 YFSETQ. This CDR3 spans 15 amino acids. V dropped 1 base and J dropped 0; count of bases not matched to a gene: 0.

This chain uses TRBV5-6 with TRBJ1-2, with a possible D match to TRBD1 (6 bases). This CDR3 region has 13 residues. The V gene's germline CDR1 is SGHDT and CDR2 YYEEEE. Trimming removed 2 bases at V and 7 bases at J, with 12 bases between. The CDR3 region has the DNA TGTGCCAGCAGCTTAGACTCCAGGGGTGGCTACACCTTC. This codes for CASSLDSRGGYTF.

V gene TRBV5-1 combines with J gene TRBJ2-7, with 7 bases fitting TRBD1. With 4 bases clipped from V and 2 bases from J, the junction kept 12 bases outside the gene matches. This CDR3 region has 16 residues. The germline CDR1 and CDR2 sequences are SGHRS and YFSETQ. The chain's CDR3 is CASSSTRGLTPYEQYF. Written as DNA, the CDR3 is TGCGCCAGCAGCAGCACGAGGGGGCTGACGCCCTACGAGCAGTACTTC.

J is TRBJ2-7 and V is TRBV11-2, with 7 bases lining up with TRBD1. CDR1 is SGHAT, CDR2 FQNNGV, per germline. The V gene end was trimmed by 7 bases and the J gene end by 1 base; junction bases not matched to a gene: 4. This CDR3 comprises 13 residues. The CDR3 DNA follows: TGTGCCAGCACCTTGGGACAGTCCTACGAGCAGTACTTC. It yields the protein CASTLGQSYEQYF. The full variable domain, in which reference TRBV11-2 and TRBJ2-7 provide the parts outside the CDR3, is EAGVAQSPRYKIIEKRQSVAFWCNPISGHATLYWYQQILGQGPKLLIQFQNNGVVDDSQLPKDRFSAERLKGVDSTLKIQPAKLEDSAVYLCASTLGQSYEQYFGPGTRLTVT.

The chain couples TRBV7-9 to TRBJ1-1, with a possible D match to TRBD1 (5 bases). Trimming took off 0 bases at V and 4 bases at J, with 9 bases between the two ends. The CDR3 extends over 14 amino acids. Germline loops: CDR1 SEHNR, CDR2 FQNEAQ (reference sequence). Here the CDR3 reads CASSLAGGATEAFF. The CDR3 DNA follows: TGTGCCAGCAGCTTAGCGGGAGGGGCCACTGAAGCTTTCTTT.

The chain couples TRBV19 to TRBJ1-1, with a weak D call TRBD1 (5 bases). The V and J ends lost 5 bases and 0 bases respectively, with 13 bases between them. The V gene's germline CDR1 is LNHDA and CDR2 SQIVND (reference sequence). The CDR3 is 15 amino acids. The CDR3 sequence is CASSPKGRMNTEAFF. The CDR3 DNA is TGTGCCAGTAGTCCTAAGGGGCGGATGAACACTGAAGCTTTCTTT.